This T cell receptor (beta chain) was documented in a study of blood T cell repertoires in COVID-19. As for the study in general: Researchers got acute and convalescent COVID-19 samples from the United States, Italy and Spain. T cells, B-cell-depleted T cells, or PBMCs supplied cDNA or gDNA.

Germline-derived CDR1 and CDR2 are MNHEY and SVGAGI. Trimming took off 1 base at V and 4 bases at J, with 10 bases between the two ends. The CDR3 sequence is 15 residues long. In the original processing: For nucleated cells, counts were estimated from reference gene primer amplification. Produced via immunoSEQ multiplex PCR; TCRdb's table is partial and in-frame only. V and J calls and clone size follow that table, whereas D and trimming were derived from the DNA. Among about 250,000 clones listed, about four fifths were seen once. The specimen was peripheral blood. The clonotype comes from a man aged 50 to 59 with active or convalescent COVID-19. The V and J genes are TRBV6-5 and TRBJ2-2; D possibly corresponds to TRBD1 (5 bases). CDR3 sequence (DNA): TGTGCCAGCAGTTACTGGGGCAGTCTCACCGGGGAGCTGTTTTTT. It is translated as CASSYWGSLTGELFF.